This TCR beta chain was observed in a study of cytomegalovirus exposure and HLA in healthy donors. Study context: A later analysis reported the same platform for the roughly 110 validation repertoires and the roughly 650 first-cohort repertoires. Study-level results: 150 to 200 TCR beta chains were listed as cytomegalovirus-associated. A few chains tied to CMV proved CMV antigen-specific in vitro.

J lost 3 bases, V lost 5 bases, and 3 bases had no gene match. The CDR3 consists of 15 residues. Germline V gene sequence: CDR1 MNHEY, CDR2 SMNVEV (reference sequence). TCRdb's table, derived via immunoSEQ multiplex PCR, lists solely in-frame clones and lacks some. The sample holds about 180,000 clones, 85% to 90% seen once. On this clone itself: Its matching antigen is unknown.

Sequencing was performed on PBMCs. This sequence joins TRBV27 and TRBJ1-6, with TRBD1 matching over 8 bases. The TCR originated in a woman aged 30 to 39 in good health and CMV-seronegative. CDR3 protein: CASSTGTGYNSPLHF. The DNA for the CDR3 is TGTGCCAGCAGTACCGGGACAGGCTATAATTCACCCCTCCACTTT.